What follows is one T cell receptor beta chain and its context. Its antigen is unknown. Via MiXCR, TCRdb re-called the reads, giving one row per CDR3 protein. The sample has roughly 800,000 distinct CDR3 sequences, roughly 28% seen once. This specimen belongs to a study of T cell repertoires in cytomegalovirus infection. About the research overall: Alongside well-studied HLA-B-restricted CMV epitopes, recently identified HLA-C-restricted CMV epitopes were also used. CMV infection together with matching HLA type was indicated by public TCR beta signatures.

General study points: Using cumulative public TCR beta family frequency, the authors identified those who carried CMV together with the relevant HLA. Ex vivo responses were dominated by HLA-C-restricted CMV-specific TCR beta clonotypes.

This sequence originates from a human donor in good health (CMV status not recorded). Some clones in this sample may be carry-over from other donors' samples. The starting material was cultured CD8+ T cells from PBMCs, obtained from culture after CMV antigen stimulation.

CDR3 DNA: TGTGCCAGCAGCTCCCCACGTGGGGCAGCAACTAATGAAAAACTGTTTTTT. Its translation is CASSSPRGAATNEKLFF. The chain has TRBV13 and TRBJ1-4, with D perhaps matching TRBD1 (5 bases). V lost 4 bases and J lost 0, with 15 bases in between. CDR3 length equals 17 residues. Germline loops: CDR1 PRHDT, CDR2 FYEKMQ (reference sequence).